This T cell receptor beta chain is from a study of blood T cell repertoires in COVID-19. Study background: Sources were T cells, B-cell-depleted T cells, or PBMCs; the material itself was cDNA or gDNA.

As handled by the study authors: For nucleated cells, counts were estimated from reference gene primer amplification. The repertoire was sequenced with immunoSEQ multiplex PCR; TCRdb's copy has only in-frame clones and lacks some. V, J and clone size were drawn from that table, and D and trimming were deduced from the DNA. The sample contains over 95,000 clones, more than 75% of which appear only once. Germline loops: CDR1 LNHDA, CDR2 SQIVND (reference sequence). Trimming removed 5 bases from V and 8 bases from J, with 7 bases in between. This CDR3 comprises 12 residues. The source material was peripheral blood. The TCR comes from a woman aged 40 to 50 with acute or convalescent COVID-19. The chain employs TRBV19 and TRBJ1-6; D not certain. The CDR3 DNA is TGTGCCAGTAGTTTCACTGATTCACCCCTCCACTTT. This gives the protein CASSFTDSPLHF.